This entry lists 8 T cell receptor beta chains sequenced from one sample in a study of cytotoxic CD8 clonotypes in ibrutinib-treated CLL. Clones were sequenced by immunoSEQ multiplex PCR, and TCRdb holds only the in-frame ones, with some missing. There are under 200,000 clones in the sample; more than 65% occur only once, and about 1.9% lies in the top ten. The sequencing used PBMCs, collected after 12 months of ibrutinib treatment. The receptors shown here come from a human donor with chronic lymphocytic leukemia.

The chain carries TRBV5-8 and TRBJ1-2; 7 bases fit TRBD1. The germline V gene encodes CDR1 SGHTS and CDR2 YDEGEE. V gave up 10 bases and J gave up 0 bases; unmatched junction bases: 6. This CDR3 spans 13 amino acids. In DNA, the CDR3 is TGTGCCGGGCGGGACAGTGCTAACTATGGCTACACCTTC. It codes for CAGRDSANYGYTF. Full variable domain (outside the CDR3, taken from reference TRBV5-8 and TRBJ1-2): EAGVTQSPTHLIKTRGQQATLRCSPISGHTSVYWYQQALGLGLQFLLWYDEGEERNRGNFPPRFSGRQFPNYSSELNVNALELEDSALYLCAGRDSANYGYTFGSGTRLTVV.

The gene calls are TRBV7-9 and TRBJ1-5; D gene ambiguous. V was pared by 1 base and J by 6 bases, with 7 bases between. The CDR3 extends over 13 amino acids. Germline CDR1 is SEHNR and CDR2 is FQNEAQ (reference sequence). The CDR3 DNA follows: TGTGCCAGCAGCTTAGATGGCAGTCAGCCCCAGCATTTT. It codes for CASSLDGSQPQHF.

J is TRBJ2-2 and V is TRBV7-2; the D gene is possibly TRBD1 (6 bases). The CDR3 length is 15 residues. The germline V and J ends were trimmed by 4 bases and 7 bases, with 16 bases remaining between them. The germline V gene has CDR1 SGHTA and CDR2 FQGNSA. As DNA, the CDR3 is TGTGCCAGCAGCTCCCAGGGGTCTGAGGGCGGGGAGCTGTTTTTT. It specifies CASSSQGSEGGELFF.

There are a few counts of this clone. This rearrangement joins TRBV18 to TRBJ2-7, with 9 bases matching TRBD1. The V gene's germline CDR1 is KGHSH and CDR2 LQKENI. The CDR3 covers 19 residues. With V trimmed by 6 bases and J by 2 bases, 20 bases remained unmatched. The CDR3 protein is CASSRGTGGTGKLTYEQYF. The CDR3 DNA reads TGTGCCAGCTCCCGGGGCACGGGCGGGACAGGGAAATTAACCTACGAGCAGTACTTC.

V gene TRBV6-5 combines with J gene TRBJ2-2; D remains unclear. The V end lost 4 bases, the J end lost 5 bases, and 14 bases lay between the germline ends. The CDR3 covers 15 residues. Germline V gives CDR1 MNHEY, CDR2 SVGAGI. CDR3 protein: CASSSQWVGTGELFF. The DNA for the CDR3 is TGTGCCAGCAGTTCTCAATGGGTTGGGACCGGGGAGCTGTTTTTT.

The rearrangement joins TRBV16 to TRBJ2-7; D gene ambiguous. The germline V and J ends were trimmed by 4 bases and 0 bases, with 7 bases remaining between them. The CDR3 spans 13 residues. Germline V gene data show CDR1 as KGHSY and CDR2 as FQNENV. The DNA for the CDR3 is TGTGCCAGCAGCCCTTGGAGCTCCTACGAGCAGTACTTC. Its translation: CASSPWSSYEQYF.

The rearrangement uses TRBV6-5 and TRBJ2-7, with 7 bases aligning to TRBD1. V lost 6 bases, J lost 3 bases, and 5 bases stayed unmatched. Germline CDR1 and CDR2: MNHEY and SVGAGI. The CDR3 loop spans 13 amino acids. CDR3 region: CASSPGTDYEQYF. CDR3 DNA: TGTGCCAGCAGCCCCGGGACAGACTACGAGCAGTACTTC.

The chain couples TRBV6-5 to TRBJ2-5; D not certain. The CDR3 is 13 residues long. V lost 4 bases and J lost 3, with 9 bases in between. The germline CDR1 and CDR2 sequences are MNHEY and SVGAGI. CDR3 loop: CASSSTYEETQYF. CDR3 DNA sequence: TGTGCCAGCAGTTCCACTTACGAAGAGACCCAGTACTTC.